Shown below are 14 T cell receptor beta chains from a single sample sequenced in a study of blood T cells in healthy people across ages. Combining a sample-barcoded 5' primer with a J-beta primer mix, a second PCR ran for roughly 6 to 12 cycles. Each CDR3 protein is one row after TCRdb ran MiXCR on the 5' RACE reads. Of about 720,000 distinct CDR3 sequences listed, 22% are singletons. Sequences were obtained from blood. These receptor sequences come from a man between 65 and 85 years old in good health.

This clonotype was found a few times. In nucleotides, the CDR3 is TGCAGCCCTGTGACCGGCACTGAAGCTTTCTTT. Residues: CSPVTGTEAFF. The chain carries TRBV29-1 and TRBJ1-1, with D uncertain. With 8 bases removed from V and 4 bases from J, the gap between germline ends came to 11 bases. There are 11 residues in the CDR3. The germline V gene has CDR1 SQVTM and CDR2 ANQGSEA.

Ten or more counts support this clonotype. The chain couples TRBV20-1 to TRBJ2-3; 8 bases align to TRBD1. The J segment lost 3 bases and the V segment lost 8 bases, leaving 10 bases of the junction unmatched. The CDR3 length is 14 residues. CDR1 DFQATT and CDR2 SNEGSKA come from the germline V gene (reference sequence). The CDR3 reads CSTYRGIRTDTQYF. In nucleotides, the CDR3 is TGCAGTACGTACAGGGGGATTCGGACAGATACGCAGTATTTT.

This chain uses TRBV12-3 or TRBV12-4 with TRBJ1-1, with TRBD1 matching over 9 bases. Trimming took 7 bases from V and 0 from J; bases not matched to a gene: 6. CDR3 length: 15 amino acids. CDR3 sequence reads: CASILQGAVNTEAFF. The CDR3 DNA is TGTGCCAGCATCCTACAGGGGGCCGTGAACACTGAAGCTTTCTTT.

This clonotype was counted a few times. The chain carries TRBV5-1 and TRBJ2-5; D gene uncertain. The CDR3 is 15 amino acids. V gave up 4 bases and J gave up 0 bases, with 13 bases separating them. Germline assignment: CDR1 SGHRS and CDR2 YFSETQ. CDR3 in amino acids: CASSLSTLYQETQYF. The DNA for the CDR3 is TGCGCCAGCAGCCTATCGACTTTGTACCAAGAGACCCAGTACTTC.

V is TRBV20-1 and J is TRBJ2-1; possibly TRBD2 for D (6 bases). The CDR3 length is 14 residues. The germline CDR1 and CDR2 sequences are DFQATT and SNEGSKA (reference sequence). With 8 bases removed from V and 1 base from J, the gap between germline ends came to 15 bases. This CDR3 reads CSSGGAGSYNEQFF. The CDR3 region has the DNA TGCAGTTCGGGCGGGGCGGGATCCTACAATGAGCAGTTCTTC.

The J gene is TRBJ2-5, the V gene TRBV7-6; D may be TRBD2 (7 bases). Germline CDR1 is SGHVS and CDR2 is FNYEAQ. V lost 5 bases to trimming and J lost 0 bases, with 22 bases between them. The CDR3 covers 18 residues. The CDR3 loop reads CASSPQGPGGGYQETQYF. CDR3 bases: TGTGCCAGCAGCCCACAGGGCCCTGGCGGGGGATACCAAGAGACCCAGTACTTC.

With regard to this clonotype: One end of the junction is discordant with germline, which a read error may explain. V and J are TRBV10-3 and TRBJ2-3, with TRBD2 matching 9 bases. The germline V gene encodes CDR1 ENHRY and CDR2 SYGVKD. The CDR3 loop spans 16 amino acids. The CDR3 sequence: CAISELAGKGTDMQYF. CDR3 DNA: TGTGCCATCAGTGAGCTAGCGGGGAAAGGCACAGATATGCAGTATTTT.

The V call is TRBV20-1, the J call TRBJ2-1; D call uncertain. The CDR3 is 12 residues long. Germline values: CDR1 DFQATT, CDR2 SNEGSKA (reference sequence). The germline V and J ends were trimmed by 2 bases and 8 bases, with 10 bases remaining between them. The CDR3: CSARTGEDEQFF. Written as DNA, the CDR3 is TGCAGTGCTAGAACCGGTGAGGATGAGCAGTTCTTC.

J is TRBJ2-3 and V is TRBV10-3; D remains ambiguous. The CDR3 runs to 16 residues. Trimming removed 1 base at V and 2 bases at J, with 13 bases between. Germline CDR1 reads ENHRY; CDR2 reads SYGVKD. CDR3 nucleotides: TGTGCCATCAGTGAGTTTGATAGGCCCCCCACAGATACGCAGTATTTT. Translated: CAISEFDRPPTDTQYF.

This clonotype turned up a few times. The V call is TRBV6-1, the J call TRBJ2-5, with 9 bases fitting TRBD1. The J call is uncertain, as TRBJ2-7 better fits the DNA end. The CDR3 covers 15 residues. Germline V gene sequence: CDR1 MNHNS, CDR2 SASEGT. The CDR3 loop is CASAGTGKSSYEQYF. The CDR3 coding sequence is TGTGCCAGCGCCGGGACAGGGAAGAGCTCCTACGAGCAGTACTTC.

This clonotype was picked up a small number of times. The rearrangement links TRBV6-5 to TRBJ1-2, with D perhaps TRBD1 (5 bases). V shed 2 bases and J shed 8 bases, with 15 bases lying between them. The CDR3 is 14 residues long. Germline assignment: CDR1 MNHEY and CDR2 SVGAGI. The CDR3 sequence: CASSYLRESQGYTF. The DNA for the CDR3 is TGTGCCAGCAGTTACCTCAGGGAGTCGCAGGGCTACACCTTC.

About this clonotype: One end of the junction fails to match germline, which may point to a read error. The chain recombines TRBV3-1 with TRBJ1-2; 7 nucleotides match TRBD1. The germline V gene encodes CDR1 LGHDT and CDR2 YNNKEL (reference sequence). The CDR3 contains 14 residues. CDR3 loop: CASSRTGVNHGYTF. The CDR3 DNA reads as TGTGCCAGCAGCCGGACAGGCGTTAACCATGGCTACACCTTC.

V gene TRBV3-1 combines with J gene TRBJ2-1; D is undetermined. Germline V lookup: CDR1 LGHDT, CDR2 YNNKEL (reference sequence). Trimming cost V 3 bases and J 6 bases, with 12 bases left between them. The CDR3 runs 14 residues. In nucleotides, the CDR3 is TGTGCCAGCAGCCAGCAGGCTAGATCCAATGAGCAGTTCTTC. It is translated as CASSQQARSNEQFF.

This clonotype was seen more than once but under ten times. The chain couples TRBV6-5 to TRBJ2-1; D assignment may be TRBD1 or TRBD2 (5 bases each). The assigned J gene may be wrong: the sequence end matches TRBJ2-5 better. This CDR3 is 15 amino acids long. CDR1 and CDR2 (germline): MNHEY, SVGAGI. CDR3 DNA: TGTGCCAGCAGTTACCGGGGACGGTTACAAGAGACCCAGTACTTC. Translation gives CASSYRGRLQETQYF.